This T cell receptor (beta chain) is drawn from a study of beta chain features in type 1 diabetes. Expressed TCRB transcripts were sequenced after all isolated RNA was converted to cDNA. Sequenced by immunoSEQ multiplex PCR; TCRdb stores in-frame clones only, minus some. The data show hundreds of thousands of clones, 15% to 18% seen once. This clone was seen a handful of times. The CDR3 extends over 11 amino acids. J gave up 9 bases and V 3 bases, and 0 bases lay outside the gene matches. Looked up from germline, CDR1 is SQVTM and CDR2 is ANQGSEA. This sequence originates from a young man in good health. Sequenced material: naive CD4+ T cells from blood. The chain has TRBV29-1 and TRBJ2-7; 12 nucleotides align to TRBD1. This CDR3 is CSVEGQGAQYF. The CDR3 DNA reads TGCAGCGTTGAGGGACAGGGGGCGCAGTACTTC.